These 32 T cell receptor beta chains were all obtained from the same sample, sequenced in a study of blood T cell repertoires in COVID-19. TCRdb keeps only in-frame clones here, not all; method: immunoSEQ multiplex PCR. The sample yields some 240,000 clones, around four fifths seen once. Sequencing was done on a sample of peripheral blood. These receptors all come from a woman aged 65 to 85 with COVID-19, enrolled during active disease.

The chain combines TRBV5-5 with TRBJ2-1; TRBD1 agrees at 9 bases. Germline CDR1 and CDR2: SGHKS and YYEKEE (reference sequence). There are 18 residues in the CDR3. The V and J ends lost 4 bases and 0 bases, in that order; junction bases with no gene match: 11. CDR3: CASSLYTGGRSSYNEQFF. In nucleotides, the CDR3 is TGTGCCAGCAGCCTATACACAGGGGGCCGGAGCTCCTACAATGAGCAGTTCTTC.

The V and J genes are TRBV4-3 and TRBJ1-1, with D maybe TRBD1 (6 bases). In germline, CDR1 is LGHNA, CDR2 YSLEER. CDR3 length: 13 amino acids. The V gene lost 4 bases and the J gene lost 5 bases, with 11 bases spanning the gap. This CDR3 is CASSLGQGTEAFF. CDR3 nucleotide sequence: TGCGCCAGCAGCCTGGGACAAGGGACTGAAGCTTTCTTT.

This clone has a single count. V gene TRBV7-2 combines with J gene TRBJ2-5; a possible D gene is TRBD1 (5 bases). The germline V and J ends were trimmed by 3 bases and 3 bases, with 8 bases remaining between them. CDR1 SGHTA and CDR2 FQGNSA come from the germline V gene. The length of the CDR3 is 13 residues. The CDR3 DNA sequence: TGTGCCAGCAGCTTCCGACAGAAAGAGACCCAGTACTTC. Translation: CASSFRQKETQYF.

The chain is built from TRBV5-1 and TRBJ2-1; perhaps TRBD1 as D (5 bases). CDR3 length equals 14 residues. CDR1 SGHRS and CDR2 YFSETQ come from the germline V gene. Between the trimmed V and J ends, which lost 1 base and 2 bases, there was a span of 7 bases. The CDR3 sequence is CASSLQGTYNEQFF. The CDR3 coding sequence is TGCGCCAGCAGCTTGCAGGGAACCTACAATGAGCAGTTCTTC. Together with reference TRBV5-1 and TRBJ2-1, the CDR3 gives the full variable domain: KAGVTQTPRYLIKTRGQQVTLSCSPISGHRSVSWYQQTPGQGLQFLFEYFSETQRNKGNFPGRFSGRQFSNSRSEMNVSTLELGDSALYLCASSLQGTYNEQFFGPGTRLTVL.

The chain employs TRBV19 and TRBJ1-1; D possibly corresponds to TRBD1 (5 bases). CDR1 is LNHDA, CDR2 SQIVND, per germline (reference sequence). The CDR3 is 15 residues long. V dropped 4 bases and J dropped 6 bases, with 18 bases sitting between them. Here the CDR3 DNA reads TGTGCCAGTAGTACTCGCGGGGGGTCAGGCTCTGAAGCTTTCTTT. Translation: CASSTRGGSGSEAFF. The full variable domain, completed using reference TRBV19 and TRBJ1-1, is DGGITQSPKYLFRKEGQNVTLSCEQNLNHDAMYWYRQDPGQGLRLIYYSQIVNDFQKGDIAEGYSVSREKKESFPLTVTSAQKNPTAFYLCASSTRGGSGSEAFFGQGTRLTVV.

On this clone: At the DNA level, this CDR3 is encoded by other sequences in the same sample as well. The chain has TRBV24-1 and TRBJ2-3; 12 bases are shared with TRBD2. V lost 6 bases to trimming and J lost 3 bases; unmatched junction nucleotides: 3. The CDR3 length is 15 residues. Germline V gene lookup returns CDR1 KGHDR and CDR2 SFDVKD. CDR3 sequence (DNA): TGTGCCACCAGTTTGACTAGCGGGAGTACAGATACGCAGTATTTT. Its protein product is CATSLTSGSTDTQYF.

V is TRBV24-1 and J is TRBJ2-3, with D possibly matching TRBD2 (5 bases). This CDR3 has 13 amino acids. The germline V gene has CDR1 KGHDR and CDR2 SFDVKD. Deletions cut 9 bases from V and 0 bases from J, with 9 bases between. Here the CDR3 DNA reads TGTGCCACCCGGGATCACAGCACAGATACGCAGTATTTT. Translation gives CATRDHSTDTQYF.

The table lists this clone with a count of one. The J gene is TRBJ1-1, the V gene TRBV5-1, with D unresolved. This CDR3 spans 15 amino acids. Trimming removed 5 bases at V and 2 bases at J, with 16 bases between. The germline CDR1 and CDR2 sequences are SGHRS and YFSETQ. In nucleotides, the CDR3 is TGCGCCAGCAGGTCCATTGGACGGGGAAACACTGAAGCTTTCTTT. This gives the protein CASRSIGRGNTEAFF.

As DNA, the CDR3 is TGTGCCAGCAGTCCCGTGGTCCCGGGACAGGGTTCAGCCACCTTC. This gives the protein CASSPVVPGQGSATF. V is TRBV27 and J is TRBJ1-2; 9 nucleotides agree with TRBD1. The CDR3 is 15 amino acids. Germline V lookup: CDR1 MNHEY, CDR2 SMNVEV (reference sequence). Trimming took 5 bases from V and 13 from J; bases not matched to a gene: 17.

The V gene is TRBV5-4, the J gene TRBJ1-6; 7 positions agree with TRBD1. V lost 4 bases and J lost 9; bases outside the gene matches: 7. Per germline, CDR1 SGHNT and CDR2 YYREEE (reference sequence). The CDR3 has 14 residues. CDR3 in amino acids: CASSRGTVGSPLHF. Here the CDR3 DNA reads TGTGCCAGCAGCCGTGGGACAGTGGGTTCACCCCTCCACTTT.

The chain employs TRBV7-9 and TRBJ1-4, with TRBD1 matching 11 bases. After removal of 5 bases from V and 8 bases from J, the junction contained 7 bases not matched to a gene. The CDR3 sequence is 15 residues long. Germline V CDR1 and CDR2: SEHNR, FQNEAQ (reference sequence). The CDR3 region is CASSEGQGAREKLFF. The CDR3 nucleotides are TGTGCCAGCAGCGAAGGACAGGGGGCCCGAGAAAAACTGTTTTTT.

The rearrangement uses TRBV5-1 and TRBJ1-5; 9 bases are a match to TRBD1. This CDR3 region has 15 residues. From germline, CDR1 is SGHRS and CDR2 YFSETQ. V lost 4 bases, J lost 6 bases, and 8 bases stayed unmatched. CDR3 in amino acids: CASSAGQGQGQPQHF. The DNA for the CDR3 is TGCGCCAGCAGCGCCGGACAGGGGCAGGGTCAGCCCCAGCATTTT. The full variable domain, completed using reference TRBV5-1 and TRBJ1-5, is KAGVTQTPRYLIKTRGQQVTLSCSPISGHRSVSWYQQTPGQGLQFLFEYFSETQRNKGNFPGRFSGRQFSNSRSEMNVSTLELGDSALYLCASSAGQGQGQPQHFGDGTRLSIL.

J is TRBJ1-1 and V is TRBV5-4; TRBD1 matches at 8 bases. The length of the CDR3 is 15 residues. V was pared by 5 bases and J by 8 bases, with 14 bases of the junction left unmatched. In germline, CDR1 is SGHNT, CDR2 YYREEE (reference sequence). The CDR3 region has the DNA TGTGCCAGCAGGTCAGACAGGGGCGCGTTATGGGAAGCTTTCTTT. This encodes CASRSDRGALWEAFF.

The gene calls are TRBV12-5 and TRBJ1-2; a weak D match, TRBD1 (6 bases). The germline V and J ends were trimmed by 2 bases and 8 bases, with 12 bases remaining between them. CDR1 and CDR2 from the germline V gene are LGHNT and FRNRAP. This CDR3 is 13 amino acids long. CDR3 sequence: CASGLSGGSGYTF. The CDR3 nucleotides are TGTGCTAGTGGTTTGTCTGGGGGCAGCGGCTACACCTTC.

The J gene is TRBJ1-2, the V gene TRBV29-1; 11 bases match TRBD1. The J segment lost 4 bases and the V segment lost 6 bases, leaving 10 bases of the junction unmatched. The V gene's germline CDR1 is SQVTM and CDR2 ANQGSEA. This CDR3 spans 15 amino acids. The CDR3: CSVVTGQGGIYGYTF. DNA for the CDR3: TGCAGCGTCGTGACGGGACAGGGGGGGATCTATGGCTACACCTTC.

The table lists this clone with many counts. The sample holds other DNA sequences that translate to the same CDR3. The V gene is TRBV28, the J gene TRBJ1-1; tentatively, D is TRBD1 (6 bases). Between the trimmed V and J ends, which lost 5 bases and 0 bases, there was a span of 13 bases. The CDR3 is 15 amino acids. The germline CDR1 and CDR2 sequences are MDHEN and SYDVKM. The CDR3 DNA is TGTGCCAGCAGTAAAACAGGGATTTTGAACACTGAAGCTTTCTTT. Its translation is CASSKTGILNTEAFF.

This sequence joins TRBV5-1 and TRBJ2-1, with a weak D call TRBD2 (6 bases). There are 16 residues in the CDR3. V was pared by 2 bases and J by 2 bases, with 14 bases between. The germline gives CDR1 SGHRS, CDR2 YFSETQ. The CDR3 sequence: CASSFTGLDPYNEQFF. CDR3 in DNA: TGCGCCAGCAGCTTTACGGGACTCGATCCCTACAATGAGCAGTTCTTC.

CDR3 nucleotides: TGTGCCAGCAGGCCAGCGGGAGAGATCTACAATGAGCAGTTCTTC. Its protein product is CASRPAGEIYNEQFF. This chain connects TRBV28 to TRBJ2-1; TRBD2 aligns across 8 bases. The CDR3 sequence is 15 residues long. From germline, CDR1 is MDHEN and CDR2 SYDVKM. J gave up 3 bases and V 6 bases, and 7 bases lay outside the gene matches. The full variable domain, its missing parts supplied by reference TRBV28 and TRBJ2-1, is DVKVTQSSRYLVKRTGEKVFLECVQDMDHENMFWYRQDPGLGLRLIYFSYDVKMKEKGDIPEGYSVSREKKERFSLILESASTNQTSMYLCASRPAGEIYNEQFFGPGTRLTVL.

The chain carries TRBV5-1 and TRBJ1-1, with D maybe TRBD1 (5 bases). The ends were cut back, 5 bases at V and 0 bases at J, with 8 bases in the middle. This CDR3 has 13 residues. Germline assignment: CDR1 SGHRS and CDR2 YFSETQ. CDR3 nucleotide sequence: TGCGCCAGCAGGAGACAGATGAACACTGAAGCTTTCTTT. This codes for CASRRQMNTEAFF.

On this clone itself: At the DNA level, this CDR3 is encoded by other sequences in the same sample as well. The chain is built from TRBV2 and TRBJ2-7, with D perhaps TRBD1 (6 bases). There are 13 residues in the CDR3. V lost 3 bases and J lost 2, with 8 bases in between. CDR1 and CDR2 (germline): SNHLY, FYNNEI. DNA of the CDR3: TGTGCCAGCAGTGACAGGGGACCCTACGAGCAGTACTTC. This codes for CASSDRGPYEQYF.

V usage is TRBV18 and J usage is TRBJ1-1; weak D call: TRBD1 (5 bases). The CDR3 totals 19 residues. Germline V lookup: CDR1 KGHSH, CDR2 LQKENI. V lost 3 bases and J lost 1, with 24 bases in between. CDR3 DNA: TGTGCCAGCTCACCGCCCACCAATTTTCTAGGGGTGGGGAACACTGAAGCTTTCTTT. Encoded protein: CASSPPTNFLGVGNTEAFF.

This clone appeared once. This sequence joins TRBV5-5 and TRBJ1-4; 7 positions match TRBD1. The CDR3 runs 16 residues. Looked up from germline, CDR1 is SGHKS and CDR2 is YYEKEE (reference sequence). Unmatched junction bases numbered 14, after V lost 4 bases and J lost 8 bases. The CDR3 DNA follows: TGTGCCAGCAGCGTTGGAGGGGGCAAGGGTTCCGAAAAACTGTTTTTT. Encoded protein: CASSVGGGKGSEKLFF.

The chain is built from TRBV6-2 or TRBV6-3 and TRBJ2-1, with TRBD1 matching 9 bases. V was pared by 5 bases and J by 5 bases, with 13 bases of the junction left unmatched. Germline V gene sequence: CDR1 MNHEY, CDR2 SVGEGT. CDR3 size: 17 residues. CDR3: CASSLNPYRGPHNEQFF. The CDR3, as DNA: TGTGCCAGCAGTCTAAATCCCTACAGGGGGCCGCACAATGAGCAGTTCTTC.

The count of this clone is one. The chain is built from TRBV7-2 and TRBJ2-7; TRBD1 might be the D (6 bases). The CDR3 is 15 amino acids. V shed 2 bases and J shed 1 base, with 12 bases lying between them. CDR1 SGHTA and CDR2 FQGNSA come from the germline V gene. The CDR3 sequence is CASSLTAGESYEQYF. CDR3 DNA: TGTGCCAGCAGCTTAACGGCAGGGGAGTCCTACGAGCAGTACTTC.

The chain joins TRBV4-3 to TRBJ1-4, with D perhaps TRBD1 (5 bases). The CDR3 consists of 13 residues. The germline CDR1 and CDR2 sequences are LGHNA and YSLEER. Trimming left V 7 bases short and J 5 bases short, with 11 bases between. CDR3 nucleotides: TGCGCCAGCACGCGCAGGGCAAATGAAAAACTGTTTTTT. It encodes CASTRRANEKLFF.

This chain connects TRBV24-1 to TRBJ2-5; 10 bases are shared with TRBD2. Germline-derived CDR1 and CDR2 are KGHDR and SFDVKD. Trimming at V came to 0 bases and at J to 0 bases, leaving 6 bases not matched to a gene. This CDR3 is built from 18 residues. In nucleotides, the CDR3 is TGTGCCACCAGTGATTTGCCCCGAGCGGGAGGGTACCAAGAGACCCAGTACTTC. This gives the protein CATSDLPRAGGYQETQYF.

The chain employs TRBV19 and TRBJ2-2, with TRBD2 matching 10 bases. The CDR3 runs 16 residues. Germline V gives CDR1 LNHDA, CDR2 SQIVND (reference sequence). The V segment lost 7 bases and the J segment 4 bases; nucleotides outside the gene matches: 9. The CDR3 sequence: CASKSGRAQSTGELFF. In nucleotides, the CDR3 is TGTGCCAGTAAGAGCGGGAGGGCCCAGAGCACCGGGGAGCTGTTTTTT.

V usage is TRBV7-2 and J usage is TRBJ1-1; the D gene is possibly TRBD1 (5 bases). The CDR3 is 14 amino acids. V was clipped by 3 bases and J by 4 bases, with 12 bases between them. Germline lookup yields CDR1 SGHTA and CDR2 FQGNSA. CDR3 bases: TGTGCCAGCAGCTTTGGGGACTCGGGCACTGAAGCTTTCTTT. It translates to CASSFGDSGTEAFF.

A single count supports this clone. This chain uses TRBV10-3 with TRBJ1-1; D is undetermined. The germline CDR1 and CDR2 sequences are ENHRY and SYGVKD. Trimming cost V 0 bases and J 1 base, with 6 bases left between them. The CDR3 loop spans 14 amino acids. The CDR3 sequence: CAISESYRNTEAFF. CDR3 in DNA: TGTGCCATCAGTGAGTCGTACAGGAACACTGAAGCTTTCTTT.

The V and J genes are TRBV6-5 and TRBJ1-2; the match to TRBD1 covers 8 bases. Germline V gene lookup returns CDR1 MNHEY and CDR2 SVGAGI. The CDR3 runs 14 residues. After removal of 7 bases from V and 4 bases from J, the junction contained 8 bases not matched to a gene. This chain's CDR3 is CASNAGGLIYGYTF. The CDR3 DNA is TGTGCCAGCAACGCAGGGGGCTTAATCTATGGCTACACCTTC.

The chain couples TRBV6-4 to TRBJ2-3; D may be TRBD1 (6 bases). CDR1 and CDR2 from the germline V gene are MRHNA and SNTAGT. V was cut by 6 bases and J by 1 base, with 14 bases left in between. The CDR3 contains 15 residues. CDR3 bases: TGTGCCAGCAGCGCCGCACAGGGAGGCACAGATACGCAGTATTTT. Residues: CASSAAQGGTDTQYF.

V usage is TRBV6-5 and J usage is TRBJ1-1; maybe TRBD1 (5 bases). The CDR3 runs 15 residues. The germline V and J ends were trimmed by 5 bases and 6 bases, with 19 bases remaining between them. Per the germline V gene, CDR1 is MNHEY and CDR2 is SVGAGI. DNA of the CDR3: TGTGCCAGCAGTACGGGTCGAACAGGTCAGGCTGAAGCTTTCTTT. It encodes CASSTGRTGQAEAFF.